Below are 7 T cell receptor beta chains sequenced from a single sample in a study of CD8 T cells in ankylosing spondylitis. A single record per CDR3 protein comes from TCRdb applying MiXCR to the 5' RACE reads. The sample has roughly 180,000 distinct CDR3 sequences, 9.8% seen once. The sequencing input was blood, either unsorted or a sorted T cell fraction (not recorded which). Receptor source: a female donor with ankylosing spondylitis or in good health (not recorded which).

This chain links TRBV2 with TRBJ2-7, with 12 bases that match TRBD1. V trimming: 3 bases; J trimming: 6 bases; junction bases outside the gene matches: 6. CDR3 size: 15 residues. Germline V lookup: CDR1 SNHLY, CDR2 FYNNEI. CDR3 sequence reads: CASSDIWDRGPEQYF. DNA for the CDR3: TGTGCCAGCAGTGATATTTGGGACAGGGGGCCCGAGCAGTACTTC.

This chain connects TRBV5-5 to TRBJ2-1; D is uncertain. From germline, CDR1 is SGHKS and CDR2 YYEKEE (reference sequence). Trimming removed 2 bases at V and 4 bases at J, with 7 bases between. CDR3 length: 13 amino acids. CDR3 DNA sequence: TGTGCCAGCAGCTTCCGGAATTACAATGAGCAGTTCTTC. As protein: CASSFRNYNEQFF.

The CDR3 sequence: CASSLGLGSETQYF. The CDR3 bases are TGTGCCAGCAGCTTAGGACTAGGGTCTGAGACCCAGTACTTC. The chain employs TRBV7-7 and TRBJ2-5; D may be TRBD2 (6 bases). The CDR3 has 14 amino acids. V was clipped by 1 base and J by 5 bases, with 11 bases between them. Germline V gives CDR1 SSHAT, CDR2 FNYEAQ (reference sequence).

Many counts were recorded for this clonotype. This chain connects TRBV6-5 to TRBJ1-2; D is ambiguous. Germline CDR1 and CDR2: MNHEY and SVGAGI. CDR3 length equals 11 residues. Trimming pared 8 bases from V and 6 bases from J, leaving 10 bases between. The CDR3 reads CASLGSHGYTF. The CDR3, as DNA: TGTGCCAGCTTGGGGAGCCATGGCTACACCTTC.

A note on this clonotype: This may be a read error, as it is one base from a much larger clone. This chain connects TRBV27 to TRBJ2-2; the D gene is possibly TRBD2 (5 bases). The CDR3 runs 15 residues. Per the germline V gene, CDR1 is MNHEY and CDR2 is SMNVEV (reference sequence). DNA for the CDR3: TGTGCCAGCAGTTCCCCAAAGCCCAACACCGGGGAGATGTTTTTT. Translation: CASSSPKPNTGEMFF.

This chain connects TRBV30 to TRBJ2-3; TRBD1 might be the D (6 bases). V was clipped by 0 bases and J by 5 bases, with 9 bases between them. The CDR3 loop spans 13 amino acids. CDR1 and CDR2 (germline): GTSNPN, SVGIG (reference sequence). The CDR3 loop is CAWSVKGEDTQYF. In DNA, the CDR3 is TGTGCCTGGAGTGTAAAGGGGGAAGATACGCAGTATTTT.

This clonotype turned up a few times. V is TRBV5-1 and J is TRBJ2-3, with 11 bases lining up with TRBD2. Germline V CDR1 and CDR2: SGHRS, YFSETQ. J gave up 6 bases and V 2 bases, and 5 bases lay outside the gene matches. This CDR3 contains 15 residues. The CDR3 nucleotides are TGCGCCAGCAGCTTCCTAGCGGGAGGAAGGGATACGCAGTATTTT. Protein product: CASSFLAGGRDTQYF.